The T cell receptor beta chain described here comes from a study of blood T cell repertoires in COVID-19. Study details: Nucleic acid was either cDNA or gDNA, and it came from T cells, B-cell-depleted T cells, or PBMCs.

Germline loops: CDR1 SEHNR, CDR2 FQNEAQ (reference sequence). V shed 3 bases and J shed 5 bases, with 10 bases lying between them. The CDR3 is made up of 13 amino acids. Per the study methods: Reference gene primer amplification in the assay estimated nucleated cell counts. Generated by immunoSEQ multiplex PCR, the TCRdb table keeps only in-frame clones and is missing some. V, J and clone size reflect that table, while D and trimming were determined from the DNA. The table includes around 62,000 clones, around 85% detected once. V and J are TRBV7-9 and TRBJ2-5; tentatively, D is TRBD2 (5 bases). The sequenced material came from peripheral blood. This TCR derives from a man aged 45-65 years with acute or convalescent COVID-19. This CDR3 is CASSFGPGETQYF. The CDR3, as DNA: TGTGCCAGCAGCTTTGGACCGGGGGAGACCCAGTACTTC.